This T cell receptor beta chain appears in the sequencing data of a study of blood T cells in healthy people across ages. The length of the CDR3 is 11 residues. Trimming pared 0 bases from V and 5 bases from J, leaving 2 bases between. Looked up from germline, CDR1 is SQVTM and CDR2 is ANQGSEA. This clonotype came up once. The second PCR ran about 6 to 11 cycles with a sample-barcoded 5' primer and J-beta primers. TCRdb reanalysed the 5' RACE reads using MiXCR and keeps one entry per CDR3 protein. The sample yields 750,000 to 1,000,000 distinct CDR3 sequences, almost 30% seen once. Healthy Russian Caucasian donors spanned ages about 6 to 100 years. These data are also associated with another study on T cells of mothers and their children. That study reports: Per child, roughly 3 million TCR beta CDR3 reads were obtained, against over 9.5 million per mother. Thymic selection molds TCR recombination output in a comparable way in related and unrelated pairs.

The specimen sequenced was blood. The clonotype comes from a woman in her forties in good health. The J gene is TRBJ2-1, the V gene TRBV29-1; no firm D call. The CDR3 nucleotides are TGCAGCGTTGAAGAAGACAATGAGCAGTTCTTC. Translating gives CSVEEDNEQFF.